The 25 T cell receptor beta chains in this list originate from one sample, sequenced in a study of CXCR3-negative and CXCR3-positive naive CD8 T cells. The libraries of TRB cDNA were constructed through 5' RACE using UMI labels. TCRdb reprocessed the 5' RACE reads and stores each CDR3 protein as one record, lacking DNA. The sample spans 90,000 to 100,000 distinct CDR3 sequences; the ten largest clones claim around 1.7%. Sequencing input: naive CXCR3- CD8+ T cells from blood. The subset denotes: CD45RO-CCR7+CD27+CD95- naive CD8+ T cells lacking CXCR3 (TNR3-). These TCRs come from a human donor in good health. Some clones in this sample may be carry-over from other donors' samples.

The V and J genes are TRBV13 and TRBJ1-1; lacking DNA, the TRBD1 call made by TCRdb goes unchecked. CDR3 length: 20 residues. The germline CDR1 and CDR2 sequences are PRHDT and FYEKMQ (reference sequence). The chain's CDR3 is CASSLAVVGARKSMNTEAFF.

This chain connects TRBV29-1 to TRBJ2-1; TCRdb's assignment of TRBD1 cannot be checked, as there is no DNA. CDR1 is SQVTM and CDR2 is ANQGSEA in the germline V gene. The CDR3 loop spans 15 amino acids. The CDR3 sequence is CSVVGGLGAYNEQFF.

The chain uses TRBV11-2 and TRBJ2-1; as DNA is missing, the TRBD2 call by TCRdb cannot be tested. Germline loops: CDR1 SGHAT, CDR2 FQNNGV. The CDR3 has 20 amino acids. CDR3 in amino acids: CASSTQIAGGPYGSYNEQFF.

The CDR3: CASSLLLGDNYGYTF. The rearrangement links TRBV7-9 to TRBJ1-2; TCRdb selects TRBD1, and the lack of DNA leaves this call unchecked. Per germline, CDR1 SEHNR and CDR2 FQNEAQ (reference sequence). This CDR3 is 15 amino acids long.

The J gene is TRBJ2-1, the V gene TRBV7-2; with no DNA, the TCRdb D assignment of TRBD1 cannot be verified. The CDR3 sequence is 15 residues long. Germline lookup yields CDR1 SGHTA and CDR2 FQGNSA. The chain's CDR3 is CASSLGGSLYNEQFF. The entire variable domain, with the rest obtained from reference TRBV7-2 and TRBJ2-1, is as follows: GAGVSQSPSNKVTEKGKDVELRCDPISGHTALYWYRQSLGQGLEFLIYFQGNSAPDKSGLPSDRFSAERTGGSVSTLTIQRTQQEDSAVYLCASSLGGSLYNEQFFGPGTRLTVL.

The chain joins TRBV13 to TRBJ2-5; TCRdb returns TRBD2, unconfirmable since there is no DNA. Germline loops: CDR1 PRHDT, CDR2 FYEKMQ (reference sequence). The CDR3 extends over 16 amino acids. The chain's CDR3 is CASSFLSGGASETQYF.

J is TRBJ2-3 and V is TRBV7-3. CDR3 size: 15 residues. Germline lookup yields CDR1 SGHTA and CDR2 FQGTGA. The CDR3 loop reads CASSLKADFTDTQYF.

The chain combines TRBV6-4 with TRBJ2-1; TCRdb indicates TRBD2, and absent DNA this call remains unverified. The germline CDR1 and CDR2 sequences are MRHNA and SNTAGT. The CDR3 has 15 residues. This chain's CDR3 is CASSLSGGTNNEQFF.

The V gene is TRBV29-1, the J gene TRBJ1-3; TCRdb reports TRBD1, a call that lacks DNA to check it against. Germline CDR1 reads SQVTM; CDR2 reads ANQGSEA. The CDR3 extends over 13 amino acids. This CDR3 reads CSVQGASGNTIYF.

The V gene is TRBV6-6, the J gene TRBJ1-4. The germline V gene encodes CDR1 MNHNY and CDR2 SVGAGI (reference sequence). This CDR3 has 14 residues. CDR3 protein: CASRSGATNEKLFF.

V gene TRBV6-6 combines with J gene TRBJ2-7; TCRdb's D call, TRBD1, is unchecked because there is no DNA. The CDR3 is 17 residues long. Germline assignment: CDR1 MNHNY and CDR2 SVGAGI (reference sequence). This chain's CDR3 is CASSSYVSNALSYEQYF.

V gene TRBV14 combines with J gene TRBJ2-7; TCRdb reports TRBD1, a call that lacks DNA to check it against. This CDR3 contains 15 residues. Per germline, CDR1 SGHDN and CDR2 FVKESK. CDR3 region: CASSQDRGPYYEQYF.

V usage is TRBV6-2 or TRBV6-3 and J usage is TRBJ2-2. Per the germline V gene, CDR1 is MNHEY and CDR2 is SVGEGT. The CDR3 is 13 amino acids. The CDR3 here is CASSVDNTGELFF.

This chain's CDR3 is CASSVSGGNEQFF. This chain connects TRBV9 to TRBJ2-1; TCRdb picks TRBD1, but there is no DNA to check that call. Germline values: CDR1 SGDLS, CDR2 YYNGEE. The CDR3 contains 13 residues.

V usage is TRBV12-3 or TRBV12-4 and J usage is TRBJ2-5; TCRdb's assignment of TRBD1 cannot be checked, as there is no DNA. The CDR3 length is 15 residues. This CDR3 reads CASSLAGGPQETQYF.

The chain combines TRBV7-6 with TRBJ2-1; TCRdb lists TRBD1, though no DNA is available to test this call. The CDR3 covers 19 residues. Germline lookup yields CDR1 SGHVS and CDR2 FNYEAQ. CDR3 loop: CASSLAMGPEGASYNEQFF.

The chain couples TRBV9 to TRBJ2-7; there is no DNA to check the TCRdb D call of TRBD1. This CDR3 has 16 amino acids. Germline lookup yields CDR1 SGDLS and CDR2 YYNGEE. The CDR3 loop reads CASSVGPGQGVYEQYF.

This chain uses TRBV6-5 with TRBJ1-2; TCRdb's D gene call, TRBD1, goes unchecked for lack of DNA. The CDR3 sequence is 12 residues long. CDR1 and CDR2 from the germline V gene are MNHEY and SVGAGI. CDR3: CASSAPSNGYTF.

The chain employs TRBV29-1 and TRBJ2-7. Germline V lookup: CDR1 SQVTM, CDR2 ANQGSEA. The CDR3 is 11 amino acids. This CDR3 is CSVDSSGEQYF.

V gene TRBV29-1 combines with J gene TRBJ2-1; the D call of TRBD1 rests on TCRdb alone, since no DNA is present to check it. The CDR3 has 14 amino acids. The germline CDR1 and CDR2 sequences are SQVTM and ANQGSEA. This chain's CDR3 is CSGTGGSSYNEQFF.

Here the CDR3 reads CSARTGQGYEQYF. This sequence joins TRBV20-1 and TRBJ2-7; TCRdb indicates TRBD1, and absent DNA this call remains unverified. Per germline, CDR1 DFQATT and CDR2 SNEGSKA (reference sequence). The CDR3 covers 13 residues.

The CDR3 reads CASSPAVDGYTF. This sequence joins TRBV7-9 and TRBJ1-2. This CDR3 is 12 amino acids long. Germline CDR1 reads SEHNR; CDR2 reads FQNEAQ (reference sequence).

The V call is TRBV5-1, the J call TRBJ2-7. The CDR3 sequence is 14 residues long. Germline lookup yields CDR1 SGHRS and CDR2 YFSETQ. The CDR3 sequence is CASSENYNSYEQYF.

The V gene is TRBV5-6, the J gene TRBJ2-1. The CDR3 sequence is 13 residues long. The germline V gene encodes CDR1 SGHDT and CDR2 YYEEEE. CDR3 sequence: CASSFLVGAEQFF.

This chain uses TRBV7-7 with TRBJ2-1. This CDR3 region has 13 residues. In germline, CDR1 is SSHAT, CDR2 FNYEAQ (reference sequence). This CDR3 is CASSLVRGTEQFF.